This is a list of T cell receptor beta chains from one sample in a study of T cells in Graves' hyperthyroidism and ophthalmopathy. MiXCR, applied by TCRdb to the multiplex PCR reads, yields one record per CDR3 protein. The data hold 610,000 or so distinct CDR3 sequences, with about 45% observed a single time. Sequenced input: peripheral blood or thyroid tissue (not recorded which). These receptors came from a woman aged 18-35 years with Graves' hyperthyroidism. Each CDR3 is given with its conserved first and last residue. A D gene is named only where the DNA matches it firmly. Size values are once, few and many counts, or a class for expanded clones, and some rows have none.

CDR3 DNA	CDR3 protein	V gene	clone size	D gene	CDR3 length	J gene
TGTGCCAGCGGGGGGGGGGCGTTTGGCTATGGCTACACCTTC	CASGGGAFGYGYTF	TRBV12-3/TRBV12-4	.	.	14	TRBJ1-2
TGTGCCAGCAGCTTAGCCCTTAGGACAGGGTTCAATGAGCAGTTCTTC	CASSLALRTGFNEQFF	TRBV7-2	.	TRBD1	16	TRBJ2-1
TGTGCCAGCAGCCCCTCCTCATTGAACACCGGGGAGCTGTTTTTT	CASSPSSLNTGELFF	TRBV24-1	.	.	15	TRBJ2-2
TGTGCCAGCAGCAGGGGGGAGGCGGCCGGAGCTTTCTTT	CASSRGEAAGAFF	TRBV7-6	.	.	13	TRBJ1-1
TGTGCCAGCACCCTATCGGGGTACACTGAAGCTTTCTTT	CASTLSGYTEAFF	TRBV2	.	.	13	TRBJ1-1
TGCGCCACTGGGGCAGATACGCAGTATTTT	CATGADTQYF	TRBV10-2	many	.	10	TRBJ2-3
TGTGCCACCAGCAGAGATTTGGCCAGCTCTGGAAACACCTTC	CATSRDLASSGNTF	TRBV15	once	.	14	TRBJ1-2
TGTGCCATCAGTGACCGTCTCGGGCTGGGACAGAGCAATCAGCCCCAGCATTTT	CAISDRLGLGQSNQPQHF	TRBV10-3	many	TRBD1	18	TRBJ1-5
TGTGCCAGCAGCCGGGCCGGGGGCACTGAAGCTTTCTTT	CASSRAGGTEAFF	TRBV7-3	many	.	13	TRBJ1-1
TGTGCCATCAACGGGGAGAGAGGGGGCTACACCCAGTACTTC	CAINGERGGYTQYF	TRBV12-3/TRBV12-4	.	TRBD1	14	TRBJ2-5
TGCGCCAGCAGCGACCCGGGGGAGGGTTATTCGCATGGCTACACCTTC	CASSDPGEGYSHGYTF	TRBV10-2	.	.	16	TRBJ1-2
TGCGCCAGCAGCTTGGCCTTCACAGGGACTACTCATGGCTACACCTTC	CASSLAFTGTTHGYTF	TRBV5-1	many	.	16	TRBJ1-2
TGTGCCAGCAGCCCTATGCCCCAGCATTTT	CASSPMPQHF	TRBV27	many	.	10	TRBJ1-5
TGTGCCATCAGAGGGACTAGCGGGAGTAGTGAGCAGTTCTTC	CAIRGTSGSSEQFF	TRBV10-3	many	TRBD2	14	TRBJ2-1
TGTGCCACCAGTGATTTGACTGCTCCCAATGAGCAGTTCTTC	CATSDLTAPNEQFF	TRBV24-1	.	.	14	TRBJ2-1
TGCGCCAGCAGCCAAGAAAGGGACGTAGCGTCAACTAATGAAAAACTGTTTTTT	CASSQERDVASTNEKLFF	TRBV4-1	.	.	18	TRBJ1-4
TGTGCCAGCAGCGTAGAGTCAGGGTGGCCAGGCGATTACGAGCAGTACTTC	CASSVESGWPGDYEQYF	TRBV9	many	.	17	TRBJ2-7
TGCAGTGAACCGGTAACGACAAGGAACACTGAAGCTTTCTTT	CSEPVTTRNTEAFF	TRBV20-1	once	.	14	TRBJ1-1
TGTGCCAGCACCGAAACCGGGACAGGGGGCGAGCAGTACTTC	CASTETGTGGEQYF	TRBV7-2	few	TRBD1	14	TRBJ2-7
TGCGCCAGCAGCCTAGGGCTCGTGGAGAACACTGAAGCTTTCTTT	CASSLGLVENTEAFF	TRBV5-1	many	.	15	TRBJ1-1
TGTGCCAGCAGCCCACCGGGGACCCGTCAGGAGCAGTACTTC	CASSPPGTRQEQYF	TRBV4-2	.	.	14	TRBJ2-7
TGTGCCAGCAGCTTACTTAGAGCGGGAGGAGGTTCCTACGAGCAGTACTTC	CASSLLRAGGGSYEQYF	TRBV11-2	many	TRBD2	17	TRBJ2-7
TGTGCCAGCAGTACAGAGGACAGAGAAGAGACCCAGTACTTC	CASSTEDREETQYF	TRBV12-3/TRBV12-4	.	.	14	TRBJ2-5
TGCGCCAGCAGCTCGGAAATAGTAGGGTCACCCCTCCACTTT	CASSSEIVGSPLHF	TRBV5-1	.	.	14	TRBJ1-6
TGTGCCACCAGTGATTCGGGATGGGGAGCAGATACGCAGTATTTT	CATSDSGWGADTQYF	TRBV24-1	.	.	15	TRBJ2-3
TGCGCCAGCAGCCAAGGTTCAGCTGCGAGGGAAGAGACCCAGTACTTC	CASSQGSAAREETQYF	TRBV4-1	many	.	16	TRBJ2-5
TGTGCCAGCAGTTTTCTTGGCGGGGTAGAAGAGACCCAGTACTTC	CASSFLGGVEETQYF	TRBV5-4	few	.	15	TRBJ2-5
TGCAGTGCTAGAAATCCCCGGGAGGGCTACGAGCAGTACTTC	CSARNPREGYEQYF	TRBV20-1	.	TRBD2	14	TRBJ2-7
TGTGCCAGCGGGGGGACAGGGGCCCAGTACTTC	CASGGTGAQYF	TRBV5-6	.	TRBD1	11	TRBJ2-5
TGTGCCAGCAGCCACCCTAGCGGGCTTAAAGAGACCCAGTACTTC	CASSHPSGLKETQYF	TRBV4-2	few	TRBD2	15	TRBJ2-5
TGTGCCAGCAGGCAGGGAAACGAGCAGTACTTC	CASRQGNEQYF	TRBV3-1	.	.	11	TRBJ2-7
TGTGCCAGCAGCTTAAGTGGGGCGCGTGGCTACACCTTC	CASSLSGARGYTF	TRBV7-3	.	.	13	TRBJ1-2
TGTGCCAGCAGGAAGGGGGGACTAGCGGGAAACACCATATATTTT	CASRKGGLAGNTIYF	TRBV7-9	.	.	15	TRBJ1-3
TGTGCCAGCAGTTTTGAAGGGTCCGGGAGCTACACCTTC	CASSFEGSGSYTF	TRBV2	.	.	13	TRBJ1-2
TGTGCCAGCAGCTTAGTCCAGGGCCAGCCCCAGCATTTT	CASSLVQGQPQHF	TRBV7-2	once	.	13	TRBJ1-5
TGTGCCAGCAGCCATAATGGGAACCCCTATTTTGGGGCCAACGTCCTGACTTTC	CASSHNGNPYFGANVLTF	TRBV14	.	.	18	TRBJ2-6
TGCAGTGCTGCCCCCGGACCCTCCGATACGCAGTATTTT	CSAAPGPSDTQYF	TRBV20-1	.	.	13	TRBJ2-3
TGTGCCAGCAGTGCTAGTAGTGAGGGGACTGGCTACGAGCAGTACTTC	CASSASSEGTGYEQYF	TRBV9	.	.	16	TRBJ2-7
TGTGCCGCCAGCAGCTTGGACACCGGGACTAGCGGGAACAAGCAGTACTTC	CAASSLDTGTSGNKQYF	TRBV15	once	TRBD2	17	TRBJ2-7
TGTGCCAGCAGTTGGGGACAGGTATACGAGCAGTACTTC	CASSWGQVYEQYF	TRBV12-3/TRBV12-4	few	TRBD1	13	TRBJ2-7
TGTGCCAGTAGTATAGGAGCGGGAGTATACGAGCAGTACTTC	CASSIGAGVYEQYF	TRBV19	many	TRBD2	14	TRBJ2-7
TGTGCCAGCAGAAGTACCGGGACAAGGGACTATGGCTACACCTTC	CASRSTGTRDYGYTF	TRBV27	.	.	15	TRBJ1-2
TGCAGCGCACTCCATACTAGCGGGAAGGACAATGAGCAGTTCTTC	CSALHTSGKDNEQFF	TRBV29-1	few	TRBD2	15	TRBJ2-1
TGTGCCAGCAGTTTTTACCATGAGCAGTTCTTC	CASSFYHEQFF	TRBV12-3/TRBV12-4	.	.	11	TRBJ2-1
TGCAGTGCTAGTAGGGCGGAGGTCCACGAGCAGTACTTC	CSASRAEVHEQYF	TRBV20-1	many	.	13	TRBJ2-7
TGCAGCGTACCCCTGGACGGGAGGACCGGGGAGCTGTTTTTT	CSVPLDGRTGELFF	TRBV29-1	many	TRBD2	14	TRBJ2-2
TGTGCCAGCAGTTATTCGGGAGGCACCGGGGAGCTGTTTTTT	CASSYSGGTGELFF	TRBV6-5	many	TRBD2	14	TRBJ2-2
TGCAGTGCTAGGACCGGGACAGGCCTTAGGGCCCAGCATTTT	CSARTGTGLRAQHF	TRBV20-1	many	TRBD1	14	TRBJ1-5
TGCAGTGCTCCAGGAGGCGGGGAGACCCAGTACTTC	CSAPGGGETQYF	TRBV20-1	many	.	12	TRBJ2-5
TGCGCCAGCAGTGAAGGGAGACGGTCCAGGTACGAGCAGTACTTC	CASSEGRRSRYEQYF	TRBV10-2	many	.	15	TRBJ2-7
TGTGCCAGCTCACCCAAGACTAGCGGGAGACAAGAGACCCAGTACTTC	CASSPKTSGRQETQYF	TRBV18	few	TRBD2	16	TRBJ2-5
TGTGCCAGCAGCTTTCAGGGGGCTCGCACTGAAGCTTTCTTT	CASSFQGARTEAFF	TRBV11-2	.	TRBD1	14	TRBJ1-1
TGTGCCAGCAGCCCTCAGGGTGGGATCGAGCAGTACTTC	CASSPQGGIEQYF	TRBV7-3	many	.	13	TRBJ2-7
TGTGCCAGCAGTTACCCAGGGCGCCAGGAAAAACTGTTTTTT	CASSYPGRQEKLFF	TRBV6-6	many	.	14	TRBJ1-4
TGTGCCAGCAGTAACCGAAGGACAGGAGAAAACTATGGCTACACCTTC	CASSNRRTGENYGYTF	TRBV12-3/TRBV12-4	many	TRBD1	16	TRBJ1-2
TGCAGCGTTGTGTCGCGGGAGGCCATTAATGAAAAACTGTTTTTT	CSVVSREAINEKLFF	TRBV29-1	.	.	15	TRBJ1-4
TGTGCCAGCAGCAGGGGGGAGGTAACTGAAGCTTTCTTT	CASSRGEVTEAFF	TRBV7-6	.	.	13	TRBJ1-1